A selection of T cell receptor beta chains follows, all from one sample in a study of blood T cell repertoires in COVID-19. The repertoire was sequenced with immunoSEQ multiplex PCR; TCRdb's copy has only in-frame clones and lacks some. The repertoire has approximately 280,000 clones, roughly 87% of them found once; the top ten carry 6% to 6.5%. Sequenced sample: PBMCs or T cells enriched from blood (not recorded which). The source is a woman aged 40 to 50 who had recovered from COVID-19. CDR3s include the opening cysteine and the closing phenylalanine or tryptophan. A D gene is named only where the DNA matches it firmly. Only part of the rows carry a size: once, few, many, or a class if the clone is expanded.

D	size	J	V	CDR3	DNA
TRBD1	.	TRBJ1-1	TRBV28	CASSLPLGQGGPKNTEAFF	TGTGCCAGCAGTTTACCCCTCGGACAGGGAGGGCCGAAGAACACTGAAGCTTTCTTT
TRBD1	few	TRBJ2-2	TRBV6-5	CASRSGGWDTGELFF	TGTGCCAGCAGATCAGGGGGCTGGGACACCGGGGAGCTGTTTTTT
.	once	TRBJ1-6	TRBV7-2	CASSRQDSPLHF	TGTGCCAGCAGCCGACAAGATTCACCCCTCCACTTT
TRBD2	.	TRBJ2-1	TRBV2	CASRPGLAGSSYNEQFF	TGTGCCAGCAGACCGGGACTAGCGGGAAGCTCCTACAATGAGCAGTTCTTC
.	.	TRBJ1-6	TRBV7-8	CASSLQAPGHSPLHF	TGTGCCAGCAGCTTACAGGCACCAGGCCATTCACCCCTCCACTTT
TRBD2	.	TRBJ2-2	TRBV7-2	CASSKRLAGGAGELFF	TGTGCCAGCAGCAAACGACTAGCGGGAGGGGCGGGGGAGCTGTTTTTT
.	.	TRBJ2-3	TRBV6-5	CASTVGEGTDTQYF	TGTGCCAGCACTGTGGGAGAGGGCACAGATACGCAGTATTTT
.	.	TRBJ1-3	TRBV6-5	CASSYSRSGINTIYF	TGTGCCAGCAGTTACTCGAGGTCAGGGATAAACACCATATATTTT
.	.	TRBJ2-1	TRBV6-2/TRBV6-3	CASSYPRDGGWFNEQFF	TGTGCCAGCAGTTACCCTCGCGATGGGGGCTGGTTCAATGAGCAGTTCTTC
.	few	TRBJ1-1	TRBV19	CASRFQNAEAFF	TGTGCCAGTAGGTTCCAGAACGCTGAAGCTTTCTTT
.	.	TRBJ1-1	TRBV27	CASSLTGTTEAFF	TGTGCCAGCAGTTTGACAGGAACCACTGAAGCTTTCTTT
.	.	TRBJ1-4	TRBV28	CASRIVATNEKLFF	TGTGCCAGCAGAATAGTAGCAACTAATGAAAAACTGTTTTTT
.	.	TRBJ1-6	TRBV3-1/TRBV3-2	CASSQAGVGSPLHF	TGTGCCAGCAGCCAGGCAGGGGTTGGTTCACCCCTCCACTTT
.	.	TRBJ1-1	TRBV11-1	CASSSMGGTEAFF	TGTGCCAGCAGCTCAATGGGGGGGACTGAAGCTTTCTTT
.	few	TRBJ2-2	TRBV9	CASSVGRNTGELFF	TGTGCCAGCAGCGTAGGCAGGAACACCGGGGAGCTGTTTTTT
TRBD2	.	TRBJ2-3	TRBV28	CASSGGSTDTQYF	TGTGCCAGCTCGGGAGGTAGCACAGATACGCAGTATTTT
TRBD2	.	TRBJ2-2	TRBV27	CASTEGWGTTNTGELFF	TGTGCCAGCACCGAAGGCTGGGGGACTACGAACACCGGGGAGCTGTTTTTT
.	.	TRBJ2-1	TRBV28	CASSLVASSNEQFF	TGTGCCAGCAGTTTAGTTGCTAGCAGCAATGAGCAGTTCTTC
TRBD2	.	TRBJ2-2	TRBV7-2	CASIIASGRGTGELFF	TGTGCCAGCATCATAGCTAGCGGGAGGGGCACCGGGGAGCTGTTTTTT
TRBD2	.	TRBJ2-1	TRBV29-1	CSHQLAGGINEQFF	TGCAGCCACCAGCTAGCGGGAGGCATCAATGAGCAGTTCTTC
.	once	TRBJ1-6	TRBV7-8	CASSLELGGSAPLHF	TGTGCCAGCAGCTTAGAGCTGGGGGGATCTGCGCCCCTCCACTTT
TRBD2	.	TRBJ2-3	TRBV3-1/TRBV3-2	CASSHRLASTDTQYF	TGTGCCAGCAGCCACCGACTAGCTAGCACAGATACGCAGTATTTT
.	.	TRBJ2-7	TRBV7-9	CASSLVETYEQYF	TGTGCCAGCAGCTTAGTCGAAACTTACGAGCAGTACTTC
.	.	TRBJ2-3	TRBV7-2	CASSFKGGGTDTQYF	TGTGCCAGCAGCTTTAAGGGAGGGGGGACAGATACGCAGTATTTT
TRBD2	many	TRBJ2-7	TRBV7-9	CASSFGLAGGLHEQYF	TGTGCCAGCAGCTTTGGGCTAGCGGGAGGGCTCCACGAGCAGTACTTC
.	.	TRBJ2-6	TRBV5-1	CASSYQGSGANVLTF	TGCGCCAGCAGCTATCAGGGCTCTGGGGCCAACGTCCTGACTTTC
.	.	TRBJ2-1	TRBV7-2	CASSPSGTSSYNEQFF	TGTGCCAGCAGCCCTAGTGGGACAAGCTCCTACAATGAGCAGTTCTTC
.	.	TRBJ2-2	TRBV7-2	CASSYLDGTNTGELFF	TGTGCCAGCAGTTACCTAGACGGAACGAACACCGGGGAGCTGTTTTTT
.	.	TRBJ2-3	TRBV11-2	CASSYSSLNTDTQYF	TGTGCCAGCAGCTACTCCTCGTTGAACACAGATACGCAGTATTTT
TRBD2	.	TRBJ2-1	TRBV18	CASSPRQTSSDEQFF	TGTGCCAGCTCACCAAGACAGACTAGCAGCGATGAGCAGTTCTTC
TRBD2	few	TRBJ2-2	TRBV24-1	CATSENGLAGVPGELFF	TGTGCCACCAGTGAGAACGGGCTAGCGGGAGTCCCCGGGGAGCTGTTTTTT
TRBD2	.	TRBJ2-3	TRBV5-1	CASSSPGGRDLYF	TGCGCCAGCAGCTCCCCTGGAGGGAGGGACCTATATTTT
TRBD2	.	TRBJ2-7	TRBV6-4	CATRTSGIEQYF	TGTGCCACTCGGACTAGCGGGATCGAGCAGTACTTC
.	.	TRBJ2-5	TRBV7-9	CASRAGQETQYF	TGTGCCAGCCGGGCGGGCCAAGAGACCCAGTACTTC
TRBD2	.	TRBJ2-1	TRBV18	CASSPGTSGYNEQFF	TGTGCCAGCTCACCGGGGACTAGCGGATACAATGAGCAGTTCTTC
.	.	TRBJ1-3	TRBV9	CASSPGHRGNTIYF	TGTGCCAGCAGCCCGGGACACCGAGGAAACACCATATATTTT
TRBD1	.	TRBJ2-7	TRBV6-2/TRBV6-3	CASSPGTGQGYEQYF	TGTGCCAGCAGCCCTGGGACAGGTCAAGGCTACGAGCAGTACTTC
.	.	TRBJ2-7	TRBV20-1	CSASSGGTYEQYF	TGCAGTGCTAGTTCGGGCGGGACCTACGAGCAGTACTTC
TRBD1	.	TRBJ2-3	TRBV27	CASSSTGARTDTQYF	TGTGCCAGCAGTTCGACAGGGGCCCGCACAGATACGCAGTATTTT
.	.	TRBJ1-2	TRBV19	CATLRDPGDYGYTF	TGTGCCACCCTCCGGGACCCGGGGGACTATGGCTACACCTTC
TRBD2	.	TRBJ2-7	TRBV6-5	CASRGTSGNTYEQYF	TGTGCCAGCAGAGGGACTAGCGGGAATACATACGAGCAGTACTTC
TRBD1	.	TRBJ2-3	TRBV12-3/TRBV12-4	CASSLGTGESQYF	TGTGCCAGCAGTTTAGGGACAGGGGAGTCGCAGTATTTT
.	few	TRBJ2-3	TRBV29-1	CSAGAIVRTDTQYF	TGCAGCGCGGGAGCTATTGTTCGCACAGATACGCAGTATTTT